The sequence of this TCR beta chain was determined in a study of cytomegalovirus exposure and HLA in healthy donors. Use of 60 Vbeta and 13 Jbeta primers characterized the PCR. Sequencing used immunoSEQ multiplex PCR; TCRdb keeps in-frame clones, though not all of them. The sample comprises 90,000 to 100,000 clones, about 72% of which are singletons, and roughly 19% rests with the top ten. The CDR3 runs 15 residues. V was clipped by 1 base and J by 4 bases; unmatched bases: 4. Germline loops: CDR1 SGHVS, CDR2 FQNEAQ. The chain combines TRBV7-8 with TRBJ1-2, with TRBD1 matching over 9 bases. This TCR derives from a woman in her sixties or seventies in good health and CMV-seropositive. The sequenced sample was PBMCs. The CDR3 region has the DNA TGTGCCAGCAGCTTAGGGGGACAGGGCGGCTATGGCTACACCTTC. This sequence encodes CASSLGGQGGYGYTF.